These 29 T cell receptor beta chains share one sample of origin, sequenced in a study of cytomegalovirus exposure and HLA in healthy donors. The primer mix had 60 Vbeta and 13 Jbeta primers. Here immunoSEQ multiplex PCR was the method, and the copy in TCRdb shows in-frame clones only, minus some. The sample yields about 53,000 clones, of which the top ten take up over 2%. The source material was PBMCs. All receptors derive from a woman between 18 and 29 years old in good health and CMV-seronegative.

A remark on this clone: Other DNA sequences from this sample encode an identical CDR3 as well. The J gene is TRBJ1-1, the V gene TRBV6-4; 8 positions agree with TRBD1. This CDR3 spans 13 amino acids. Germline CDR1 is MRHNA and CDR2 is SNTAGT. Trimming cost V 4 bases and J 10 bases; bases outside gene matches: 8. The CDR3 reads CASSAGQGSRAFF. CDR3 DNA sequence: TGTGCCAGCAGTGCCGGACAGGGAAGTAGAGCTTTCTTT.

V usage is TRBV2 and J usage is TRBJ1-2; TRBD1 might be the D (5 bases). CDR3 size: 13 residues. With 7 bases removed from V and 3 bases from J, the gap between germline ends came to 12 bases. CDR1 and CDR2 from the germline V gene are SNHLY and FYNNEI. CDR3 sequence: CASKAGGYYGYTF. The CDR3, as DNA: TGTGCCAGCAAAGCCGGGGGTTACTATGGCTACACCTTC. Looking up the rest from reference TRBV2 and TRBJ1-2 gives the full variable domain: EPEVTQTPSHQVTQMGQEVILRCVPISNHLYFYWYRQILGQKVEFLVSFYNNEISEKSEIFDDQFSVERPDGSNFTLKIRSTKLEDSAMYFCASKAGGYYGYTFGSGTRLTVV.

The CDR3 protein is CASAISGTGASWGNTIYF. CDR3 bases: TGTGCCAGCGCCATATCCGGGACAGGGGCTTCATGGGGAAACACCATATATTTT. This rearrangement joins TRBV19 to TRBJ1-3, with 10 positions matching TRBD1. Germline V gene lookup returns CDR1 LNHDA and CDR2 SQIVND (reference sequence). There are 18 residues in the CDR3. J gave up 4 bases and V 9 bases, and 18 bases lay outside the gene matches.

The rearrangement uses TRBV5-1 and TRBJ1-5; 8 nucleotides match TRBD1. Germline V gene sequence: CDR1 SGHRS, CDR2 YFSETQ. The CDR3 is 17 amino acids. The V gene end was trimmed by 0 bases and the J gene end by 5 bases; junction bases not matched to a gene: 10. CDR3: CASSLAPGGQGHQPQHF. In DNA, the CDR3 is TGCGCCAGCAGCTTGGCCCCCGGCGGACAGGGCCATCAGCCCCAGCATTTT.

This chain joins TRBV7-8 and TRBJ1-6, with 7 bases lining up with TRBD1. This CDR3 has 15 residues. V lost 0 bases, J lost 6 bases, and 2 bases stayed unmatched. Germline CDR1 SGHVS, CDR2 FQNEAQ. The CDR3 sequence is CASSLAGTANSPLHF. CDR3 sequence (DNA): TGTGCCAGCAGCTTAGCAGGGACAGCTAATTCACCCCTCCACTTT.

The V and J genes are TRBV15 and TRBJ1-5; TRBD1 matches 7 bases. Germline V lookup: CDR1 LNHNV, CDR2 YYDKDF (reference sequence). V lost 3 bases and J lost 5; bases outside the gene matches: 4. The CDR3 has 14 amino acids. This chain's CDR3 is CATSSDRAYQPQHF. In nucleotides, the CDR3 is TGTGCCACCAGCAGCGACAGGGCCTATCAGCCCCAGCATTTT.

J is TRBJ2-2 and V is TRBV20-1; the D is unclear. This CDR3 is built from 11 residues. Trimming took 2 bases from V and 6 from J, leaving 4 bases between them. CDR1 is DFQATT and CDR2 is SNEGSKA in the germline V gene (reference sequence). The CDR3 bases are TGCAGTGCTAGACGCGCCGGGGAGCTGTTTTTT. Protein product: CSARRAGELFF.

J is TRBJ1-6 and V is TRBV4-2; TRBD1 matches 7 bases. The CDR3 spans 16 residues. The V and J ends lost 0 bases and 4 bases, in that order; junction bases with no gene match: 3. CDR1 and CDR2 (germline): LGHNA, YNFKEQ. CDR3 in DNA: TGTGCCAGCAGCCAAGACCCGGGACAGTATAATTCACCCCTCCACTTT. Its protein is CASSQDPGQYNSPLHF.

CDR3 DNA sequence: TGTGCCAGCAGTTACTCCGACACACGCTCTGGAAACACCATATATTTT. Residues: CASSYSDTRSGNTIYF. V is TRBV6-5 and J is TRBJ1-3; unclear D gene. The CDR3 has 16 residues. V lost 0 bases to trimming and J lost 0 bases, with 9 bases between them. CDR1 and CDR2 from the germline V gene are MNHEY and SVGAGI.

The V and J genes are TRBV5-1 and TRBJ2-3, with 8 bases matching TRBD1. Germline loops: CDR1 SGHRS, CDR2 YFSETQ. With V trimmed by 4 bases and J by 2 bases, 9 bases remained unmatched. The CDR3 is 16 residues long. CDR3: CASSHRTGGPTDTQYF. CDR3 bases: TGCGCCAGCAGCCACAGAACAGGGGGACCCACAGATACGCAGTATTTT.

The CDR3 loop reads CASSYGHHSFF. The CDR3 DNA reads as TGTGCCAGCAGTTACGGGCATCACTCATTTTTT. The chain links TRBV6-6 to TRBJ1-4; D is uncertain. The CDR3 consists of 11 residues. Germline V gives CDR1 MNHNY, CDR2 SVGAGI (reference sequence). V lost 2 bases and J 17 bases, leaving 12 bases between the germline ends.

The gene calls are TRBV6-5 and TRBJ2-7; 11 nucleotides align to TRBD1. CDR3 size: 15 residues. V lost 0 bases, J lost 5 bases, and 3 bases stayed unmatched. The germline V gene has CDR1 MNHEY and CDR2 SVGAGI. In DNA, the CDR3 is TGTGCCAGCAGTTACTCGGGACAGGGGGGCCACGAGCAGTACTTC. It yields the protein CASSYSGQGGHEQYF.

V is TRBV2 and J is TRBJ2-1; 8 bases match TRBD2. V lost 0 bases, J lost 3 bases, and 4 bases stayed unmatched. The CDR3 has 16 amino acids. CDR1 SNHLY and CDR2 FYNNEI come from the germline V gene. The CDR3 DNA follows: TGTGCCAGCAGTGAAGCACCCGGGACTAGCTACAATGAGCAGTTCTTC. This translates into CASSEAPGTSYNEQFF.

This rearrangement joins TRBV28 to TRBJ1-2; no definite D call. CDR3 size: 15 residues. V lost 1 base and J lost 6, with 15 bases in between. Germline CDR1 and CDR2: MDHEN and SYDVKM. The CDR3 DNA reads TGTGCCAGCAGTTTATTGGTGGCCGGGAACGATGGCTACACCTTC. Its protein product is CASSLLVAGNDGYTF.

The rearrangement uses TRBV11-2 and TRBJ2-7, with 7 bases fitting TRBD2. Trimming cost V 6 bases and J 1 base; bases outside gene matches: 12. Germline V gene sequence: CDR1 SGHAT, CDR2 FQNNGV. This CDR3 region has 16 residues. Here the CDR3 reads CASSSRKGEGSYEQYF. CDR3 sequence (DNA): TGTGCCAGCAGTTCCCGGAAAGGGGAGGGATCCTACGAGCAGTACTTC.

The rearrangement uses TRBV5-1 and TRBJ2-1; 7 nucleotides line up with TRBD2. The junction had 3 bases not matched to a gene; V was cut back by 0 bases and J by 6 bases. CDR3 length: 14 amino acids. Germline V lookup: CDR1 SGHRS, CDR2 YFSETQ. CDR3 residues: CASSLVGGGNEQFF. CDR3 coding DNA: TGCGCCAGCAGCTTGGTGGGGGGGGGCAATGAGCAGTTCTTC.

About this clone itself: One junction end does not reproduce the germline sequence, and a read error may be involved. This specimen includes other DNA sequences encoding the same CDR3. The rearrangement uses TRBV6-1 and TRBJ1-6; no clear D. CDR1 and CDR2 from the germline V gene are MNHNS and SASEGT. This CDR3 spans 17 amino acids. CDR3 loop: CASSEKVAGVDNSPLHF. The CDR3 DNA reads TGTGCCAGCAGTGAAAAGGTTGCAGGCGTAGATAATTCACCCCTACACTTT.

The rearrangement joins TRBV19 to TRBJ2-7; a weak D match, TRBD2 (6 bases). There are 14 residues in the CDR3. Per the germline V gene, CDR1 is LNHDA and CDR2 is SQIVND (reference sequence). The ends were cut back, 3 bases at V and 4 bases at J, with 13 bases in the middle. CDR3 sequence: CASSIGGTYYEQYF. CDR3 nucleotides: TGTGCCAGTAGTATTGGAGGGACCTATTACGAGCAGTACTTC.

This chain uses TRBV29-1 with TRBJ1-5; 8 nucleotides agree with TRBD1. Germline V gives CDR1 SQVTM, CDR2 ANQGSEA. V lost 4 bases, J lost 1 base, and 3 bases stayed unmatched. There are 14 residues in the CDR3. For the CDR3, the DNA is TGCAGCGTTGGAGCAGGGGGCAGCAATCAGCCCCAGCATTTT. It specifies CSVGAGGSNQPQHF.

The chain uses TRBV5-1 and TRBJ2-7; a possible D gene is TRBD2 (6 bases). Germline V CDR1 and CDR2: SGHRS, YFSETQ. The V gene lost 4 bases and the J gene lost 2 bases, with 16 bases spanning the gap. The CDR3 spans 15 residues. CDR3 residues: CASSPPGLSAYEQYF. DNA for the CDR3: TGCGCCAGCAGCCCGCCGGGACTCTCAGCCTACGAGCAGTACTTC.

CDR3 sequence reads: CASTPPGGNTGELFF. CDR3 in DNA: TGTGCCAGCACCCCCCCCGGGGGGAACACCGGGGAGCTGTTTTTT. V gene TRBV6-5 combines with J gene TRBJ2-2; TRBD2 might be the D (6 bases). Germline CDR1 reads MNHEY; CDR2 reads SVGAGI. The germline V and J ends were trimmed by 7 bases and 1 base, with 13 bases remaining between them. This CDR3 has 15 residues.

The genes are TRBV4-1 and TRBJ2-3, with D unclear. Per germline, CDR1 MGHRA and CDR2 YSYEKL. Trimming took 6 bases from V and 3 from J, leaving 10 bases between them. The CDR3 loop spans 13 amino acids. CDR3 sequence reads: CASSDIGTDTQYF. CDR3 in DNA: TGCGCCAGCAGTGACATCGGTACAGATACGCAGTATTTT.

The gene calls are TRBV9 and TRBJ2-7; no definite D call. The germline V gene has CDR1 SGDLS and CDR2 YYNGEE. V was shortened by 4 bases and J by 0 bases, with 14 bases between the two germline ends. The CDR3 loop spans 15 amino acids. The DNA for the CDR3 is TGTGCCAGCAGCACGCTAGGAGACTTCTCCTACGAGCAGTACTTC. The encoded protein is CASSTLGDFSYEQYF.

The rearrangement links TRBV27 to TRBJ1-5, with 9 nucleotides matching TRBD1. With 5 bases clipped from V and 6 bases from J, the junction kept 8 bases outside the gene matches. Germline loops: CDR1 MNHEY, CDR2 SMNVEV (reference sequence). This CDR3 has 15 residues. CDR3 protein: CASSPGQGTVQPQHF. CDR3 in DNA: TGTGCCAGCAGTCCTGGACAGGGGACAGTTCAGCCCCAGCATTTT.

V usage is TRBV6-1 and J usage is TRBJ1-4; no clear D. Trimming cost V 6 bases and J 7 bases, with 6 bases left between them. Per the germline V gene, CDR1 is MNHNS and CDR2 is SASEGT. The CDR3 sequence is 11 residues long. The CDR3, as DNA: TGTGCCAGCAGACGGGTTGAAAAACTGTTTTTT. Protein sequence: CASRRVEKLFF.

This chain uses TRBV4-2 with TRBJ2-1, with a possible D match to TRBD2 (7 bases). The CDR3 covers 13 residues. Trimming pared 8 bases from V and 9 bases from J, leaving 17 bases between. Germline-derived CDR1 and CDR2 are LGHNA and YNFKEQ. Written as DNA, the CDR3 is TGTGCCAGCGGGGGGGCGCAGGCGGCTGAGCAGTTCTTC. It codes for CASGGAQAAEQFF.

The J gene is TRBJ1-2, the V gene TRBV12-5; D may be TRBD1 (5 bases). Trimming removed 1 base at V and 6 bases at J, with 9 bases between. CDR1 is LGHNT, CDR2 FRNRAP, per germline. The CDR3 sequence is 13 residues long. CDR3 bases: TGTGCTAGTGGTTTGGAGCCAGGGAATGGCTACACCTTC. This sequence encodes CASGLEPGNGYTF.

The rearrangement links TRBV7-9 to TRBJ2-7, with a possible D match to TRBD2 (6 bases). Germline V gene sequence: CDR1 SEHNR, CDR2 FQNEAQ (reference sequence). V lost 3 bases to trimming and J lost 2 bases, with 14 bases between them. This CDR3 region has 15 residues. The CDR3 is CASSFTSGGTYEQYF. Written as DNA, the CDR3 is TGTGCCAGCAGCTTCACTTCTGGGGGGACCTACGAGCAGTACTTC.

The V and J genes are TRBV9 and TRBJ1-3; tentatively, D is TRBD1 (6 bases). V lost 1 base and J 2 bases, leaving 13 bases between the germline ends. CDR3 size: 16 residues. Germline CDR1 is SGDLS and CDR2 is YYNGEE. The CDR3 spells CASSVQGHLAGNTIYF. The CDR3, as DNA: TGTGCCAGCAGCGTACAGGGACATCTCGCTGGAAACACCATATATTTT.